The T cell receptor (beta chain) under discussion was sequenced for a study of shared clonotypes between healthy human individuals. Study-level information: Sampling drew on donors who were two women and a few men aged 18 to 49.

In this sample, this clone turned up a few times. Between the trimmed V and J ends, which lost 6 bases and 2 bases, there was a span of 5 bases. The CDR3 is 12 residues long. The germline V gene has CDR1 MNHNY and CDR2 SVGAGI (reference sequence). Assay used: immunoSEQ multiplex PCR; TCRdb lists only in-frame clones, some missing. The sample lists fewer than 850,000 clones; about two thirds were seen once. The sample was memory CD4+ T cells sorted from blood. Subset meaning: CD45RA-negative fraction. This rearrangement joins TRBV6-6 to TRBJ2-1; no clear D. The sequence came from a young woman in good health. DNA of the CDR3: TGTGCCAGCAGCCTGACCTACAATGAGCAGTTCTTC. It is translated as CASSLTYNEQFF.